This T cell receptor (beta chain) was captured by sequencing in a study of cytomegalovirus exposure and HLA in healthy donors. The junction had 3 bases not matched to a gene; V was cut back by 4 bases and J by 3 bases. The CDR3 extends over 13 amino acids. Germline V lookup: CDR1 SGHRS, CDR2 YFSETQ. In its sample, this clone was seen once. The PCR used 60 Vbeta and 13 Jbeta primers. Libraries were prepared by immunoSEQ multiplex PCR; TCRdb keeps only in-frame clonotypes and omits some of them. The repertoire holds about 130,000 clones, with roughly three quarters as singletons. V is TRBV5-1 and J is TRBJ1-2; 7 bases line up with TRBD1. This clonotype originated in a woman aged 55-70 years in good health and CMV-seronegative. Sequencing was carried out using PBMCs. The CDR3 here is CASSTGTDYGYTF. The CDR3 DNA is TGCGCCAGCAGCACCGGGACAGACTATGGCTACACCTTC.